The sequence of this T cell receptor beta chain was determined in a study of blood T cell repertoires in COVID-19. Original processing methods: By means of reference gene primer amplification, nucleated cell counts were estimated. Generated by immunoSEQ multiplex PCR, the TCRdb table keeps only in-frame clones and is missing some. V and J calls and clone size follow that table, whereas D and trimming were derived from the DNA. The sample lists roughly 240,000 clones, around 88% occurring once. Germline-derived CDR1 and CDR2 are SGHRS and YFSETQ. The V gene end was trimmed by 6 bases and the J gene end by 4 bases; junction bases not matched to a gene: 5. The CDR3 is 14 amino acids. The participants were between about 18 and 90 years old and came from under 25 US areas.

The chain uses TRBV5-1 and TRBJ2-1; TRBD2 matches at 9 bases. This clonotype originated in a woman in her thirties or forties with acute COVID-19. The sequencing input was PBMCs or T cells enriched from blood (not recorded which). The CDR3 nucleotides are TGCGCCAGCACTACTGCGGGGGGGTACAATGAGCAGTTCTTC. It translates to CASTTAGGYNEQFF.